Below, 9 T cell receptor beta chains from the same sample are listed, as sequenced in a study of graft-versus-host responses after intestinal transplantation. No antigens are known for them. Measured with immunoSEQ multiplex PCR; TCRdb has only the in-frame clones, and not every one. The table records over 100,000 clones, approximately 92% of them present only once. The source material was unstimulated CD4+ T cells sorted from spleen or lymph node cells, sampled before transplant. These receptors came from a human donor who was the organ donor for an intestinal transplant.

J is TRBJ1-5 and V is TRBV11-2; the D gene is possibly TRBD1 (6 bases). In germline, CDR1 is SGHAT, CDR2 FQNNGV. The ends were cut back, 1 base at V and 3 bases at J, with 7 bases in the middle. The CDR3 totals 14 residues. The CDR3 bases are TGTGCCAGCAGCTTAGCAGGGGACAATCAGCCCCAGCATTTT. This translates into CASSLAGDNQPQHF.

The CDR3 DNA reads as TGTGCCAGCAGTTACGGGCGACTAGGCGAGCCCCAGCATTTT. Translation gives CASSYGRLGEPQHF. The J gene is TRBJ1-5, the V gene TRBV6-6; D ambiguous. Trimming took off 2 bases at V and 8 bases at J, with 13 bases between the two ends. This CDR3 is 14 amino acids long. CDR1 MNHNY and CDR2 SVGAGI come from the germline V gene (reference sequence).

The chain combines TRBV6-5 with TRBJ2-7; D gene unclear. This CDR3 has 15 amino acids. Trimming pared 1 base from V and 2 bases from J, leaving 12 bases between. The germline V gene encodes CDR1 MNHEY and CDR2 SVGAGI. The CDR3 DNA reads TGTGCCAGCAGTTACTTCGGCGGAACCACCTACGAGCAGTACTTC. Residues: CASSYFGGTTYEQYF.

The chain is built from TRBV19 and TRBJ2-4; 7 positions match TRBD1. The CDR3 is made up of 13 amino acids. Germline V lookup: CDR1 LNHDA, CDR2 SQIVND (reference sequence). J was trimmed by 3 bases and V by 4 bases; bases with no gene match: 0. The CDR3 bases are TGTGCCAGTAGTACAGGGGGCAAAAACATTCAGTACTTC. It encodes CASSTGGKNIQYF.

The genes are TRBV28 and TRBJ2-3; D gene unclear. The CDR3 contains 13 residues. The germline gives CDR1 MDHEN, CDR2 SYDVKM. The V end lost 6 bases, the J end lost 2 bases, and 9 bases lay between the germline ends. The CDR3 nucleotides read TGTGCCAGCAGCCCTCCCAACACAGATACGCAGTATTTT. Amino acids: CASSPPNTDTQYF.

Here the CDR3 DNA reads TGTGCCAGCAGTGAATTTACCAGGGAGAACGAGCAGTACTTC. This sequence encodes CASSEFTRENEQYF. The chain employs TRBV6-1 and TRBJ2-7, with D possibly called TRBD1 or TRBD2 (5 bases each). Germline V gene data show CDR1 as MNHNS and CDR2 as SASEGT. CDR3 length equals 14 residues. V was clipped by 2 bases and J by 5 bases, with 13 bases between them.

This clone was seen just once. The chain couples TRBV9 to TRBJ1-1; 7 bases map to TRBD1. Germline CDR1 SGDLS, CDR2 YYNGEE. CDR3 length: 14 residues. V lost 1 base and J lost 4; bases outside the gene matches: 4. The CDR3 DNA reads TGTGCCAGCAGCGTACAGGGGGGGACCACTGAAGCTTTCTTT. Its protein product is CASSVQGGTTEAFF.

The J gene is TRBJ2-5, the V gene TRBV5-4; tentative D call: TRBD2 (5 bases). This CDR3 region has 13 residues. Germline values: CDR1 SGHNT, CDR2 YYREEE (reference sequence). Trimming shortened V by 4 bases and J by 2 bases, and 9 bases separated the two germline ends. The CDR3 coding sequence is TGTGCCAGCAGCAAGGACTGGCAAGAGACCCAGTACTTC. Translated: CASSKDWQETQYF. Filled out from reference TRBV5-4 and TRBJ2-5, the complete variable domain reads ETGVTQSPTHLIKTRGQQVTLRCSSQSGHNTVSWYQQALGQGPQFIFQYYREEENGRGNFPPRFSGLQFPNYSSELNVNALELDDSALYLCASSKDWQETQYFGPGTRLLVL.

The genes are TRBV7-2 and TRBJ2-7; D is uncertain. Per the germline V gene, CDR1 is SGHTA and CDR2 is FQGNSA. The V end lost 3 bases, the J end lost 2 bases, and 8 bases lay between the germline ends. This CDR3 spans 13 amino acids. Here the CDR3 reads CASSLGSTYEQYF. The DNA of the CDR3 is TGTGCCAGCAGCTTGGGGTCGACCTACGAGCAGTACTTC. Complete variable domain (other parts from reference TRBV7-2 and TRBJ2-7): GAGVSQSPSNKVTEKGKDVELRCDPISGHTALYWYRQSLGQGLEFLIYFQGNSAPDKSGLPSDRFSAERTGGSVSTLTIQRTQQEDSAVYLCASSLGSTYEQYFGPGTRLTVT.